The 9 T cell receptor beta chains listed next were all sequenced from one sample in a study of blood T cells in healthy people across ages. Using a J-beta primer mix together with a sample-barcoded 5' primer, a second PCR was run for roughly 7 to 11 cycles. Via MiXCR, TCRdb re-called the 5' RACE reads, giving one row per CDR3 protein. Of fewer than 800,000 distinct CDR3 sequences listed, roughly 32% are singletons. Sequenced sample: blood. Receptors originate from a woman older than 75 in good health.

V is TRBV10-3 and J is TRBJ2-3; 7 bases agree with TRBD2. The V segment lost 2 bases and the J segment 1 base; nucleotides outside the gene matches: 9. The CDR3 is 17 residues long. Germline values: CDR1 ENHRY, CDR2 SYGVKD. CDR3 amino acids: CAISEGRSGDRTDTQYF. The DNA for the CDR3 is TGTGCCATCAGTGAGGGAAGGAGCGGGGACCGCACAGATACGCAGTATTTT.

This clonotype was seen at least ten times. The V call is TRBV29-1, the J call TRBJ1-2; D is perhaps TRBD1 (5 bases). The CDR3 is 14 amino acids. Germline CDR1 is SQVTM and CDR2 is ANQGSEA. The germline V and J ends were trimmed by 3 bases and 4 bases, with 15 bases remaining between them. The CDR3 region is CSVDHGTGSYGYTF. CDR3 sequence (DNA): TGCAGCGTTGATCACGGGACGGGTAGCTATGGCTACACCTTC.

The gene calls are TRBV27 and TRBJ1-2; maybe TRBD1 (6 bases). This CDR3 is built from 15 residues. Trimming cost V 6 bases and J 0 bases, with 14 bases left between them. CDR1 MNHEY and CDR2 SMNVEV come from the germline V gene (reference sequence). CDR3 sequence: CASRPTWTANYGYTF. In DNA, the CDR3 is TGTGCCAGCAGGCCAACTTGGACAGCTAACTATGGCTACACCTTC.

J is TRBJ2-6 and V is TRBV6-2 or TRBV6-3; D possibly corresponds to TRBD1 (6 bases). V shed 4 bases and J shed 9 bases, with 13 bases lying between them. Germline V gene lookup returns CDR1 MNHEY and CDR2 SVGEGT. The CDR3 extends over 14 amino acids. For the CDR3, the DNA is TGTGCCAGCAGTTCCTCGGACAGCCGCAACGTCCTGACTTTC. It codes for CASSSSDSRNVLTF.

Of note for this clonotype: This may be a read error: a much more frequent sequence differs by one nucleotide. The CDR3 sequence: CASTFPGGNEQYF. The CDR3 DNA reads TGTGCCAGCACGTTCCCCGGGGGCAATGAGCAGTACTTC. The J gene is TRBJ2-1, the V gene TRBV7-2; D possibly uses TRBD1 or TRBD2 (6 bases each). The J call may be wrong; the DNA end is better matched by TRBJ2-7. The germline V gene has CDR1 SGHTA and CDR2 FQGNSA. CDR3 length: 13 residues.

At least ten counts were recorded for this clonotype. The rearrangement links TRBV6-1 to TRBJ1-5; TRBD1 is a possible D gene (5 bases). This CDR3 region has 15 residues. V lost 1 base and J 1 base, leaving 8 bases between the germline ends. The germline gives CDR1 MNHNS, CDR2 SASEGT. The CDR3 bases are TGTGCCAGCAGTGAAGGGGCAGGGAGCAATCAGCCCCAGCATTTT. Translation: CASSEGAGSNQPQHF.

V and J are TRBV9 and TRBJ2-2, with 8 bases identical to TRBD1. CDR1 SGDLS and CDR2 YYNGEE come from the germline V gene. The CDR3 contains 15 residues. V was clipped by 3 bases and J by 3 bases; unmatched bases: 4. CDR3 protein: CASSGRQGYTGELFF. In DNA form, the CDR3 reads TGTGCCAGCAGCGGGAGACAGGGGTACACCGGGGAGCTGTTTTTT.

In its sample, this clonotype was seen many times. The chain uses TRBV6-1 and TRBJ2-7; 8 bases are a match to TRBD1. The V gene end was trimmed by 6 bases and the J gene end by 2 bases; junction bases not matched to a gene: 6. The CDR3 contains 14 residues. From germline, CDR1 is MNHNS and CDR2 SASEGT. The CDR3 reads CASRDRAGPYEQYF. The CDR3 region has the DNA TGTGCCAGCAGGGACAGGGCGGGCCCCTACGAGCAGTACTTC.

This clonotype was recorded at least ten times. This rearrangement joins TRBV5-6 to TRBJ2-7; TRBD1 matches at 7 bases. The length of the CDR3 is 16 residues. Looked up from germline, CDR1 is SGHDT and CDR2 is YYEEEE. Trimming took 0 bases from V and 8 from J; bases not matched to a gene: 14. The CDR3 nucleotides are TGTGCCAGCAGCTTGGGAGGGACAGCCCGTAATTTTAAGCAGTACTTC. Translated: CASSLGGTARNFKQYF.